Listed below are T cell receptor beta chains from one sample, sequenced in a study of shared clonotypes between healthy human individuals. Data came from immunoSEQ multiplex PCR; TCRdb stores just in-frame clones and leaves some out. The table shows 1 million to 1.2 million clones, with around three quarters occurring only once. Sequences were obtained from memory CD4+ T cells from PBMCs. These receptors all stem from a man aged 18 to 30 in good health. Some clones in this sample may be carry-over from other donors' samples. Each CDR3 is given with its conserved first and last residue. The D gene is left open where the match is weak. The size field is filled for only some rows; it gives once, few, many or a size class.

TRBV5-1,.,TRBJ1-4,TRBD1,TGCGCCAGCAGCTTGGGGACAGGGGGAAGAAAACTGTTTTTT,CASSLGTGGRKLFF
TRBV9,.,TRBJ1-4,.,TGTGCCAGCAGCGCTGGGAGAGGTGAAAAACTGTTTTTT,CASSAGRGEKLFF
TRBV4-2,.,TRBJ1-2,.,TGTGCCAGCAGCCAAGAGAGGCAGGCTAACTATGGCTACACCTTC,CASSQERQANYGYTF
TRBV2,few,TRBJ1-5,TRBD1,TGTGCCAGCGGGGGGGGACAGCTCAATCAGCCCCAGCATTTT,CASGGGQLNQPQHF
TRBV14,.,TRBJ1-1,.,TGTGCCAGCAGCGACCTGCTAAGCGGGGACACTGAAGCTTTCTTT,CASSDLLSGDTEAFF
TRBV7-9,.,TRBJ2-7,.,TGTGCCAGCAGTTTCCTCCGCTACTCACCCTACGAGCAGTACTTC,CASSFLRYSPYEQYF
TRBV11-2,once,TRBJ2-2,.,TGTGCCAGCAGCTTAGTTCCAGGGACGAACACCGGGGAGCTGTTTTTT,CASSLVPGTNTGELFF
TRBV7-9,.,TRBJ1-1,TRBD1,TGTGCCAGCAGCCCAAGTGACCGGGGACAGACGAACACTGAAGCTTTCTTT,CASSPSDRGQTNTEAFF
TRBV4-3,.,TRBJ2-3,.,TGCGCCAGCAGCCAAGATCGAAGGGTCGGAGATACGCAGTATTTT,CASSQDRRVGDTQYF
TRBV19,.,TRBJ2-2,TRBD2,TGTGCCAGTCTGGCTAGCGGGACCTTCACCGGGGAGCTGTTTTTT,CASLASGTFTGELFF
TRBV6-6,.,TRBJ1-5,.,TGTGCCAGCAGTTACTCGATTGGTACAGGGAATCAGCCCCAGCATTTT,CASSYSIGTGNQPQHF
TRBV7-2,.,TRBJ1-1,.,TGTGCCAGCAGCTTCTCCCGGGACACTGAAGCTTTCTTT,CASSFSRDTEAFF
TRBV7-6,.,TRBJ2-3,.,TGTGCCAGCAGCCAACGGTCAGGGTCAGATACGCAGTATTTT,CASSQRSGSDTQYF
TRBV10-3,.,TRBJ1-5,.,TGTGCCATCAGTTCCGCAGGCGTTAATCAGCCCCAGCATTTT,CAISSAGVNQPQHF